The 20 T cell receptor beta chains given below trace back to one sample, sequenced in a study of OX40 agonist ivuxolimab in advanced cancers. Clones were read by immunoSEQ multiplex PCR, and TCRdb kept only the in-frame ones, dropping some. The sample yields tens of thousands of clones, about 85% seen once. Here the sequenced sample was CD4+ or CD8+ T cells sorted from blood, taken in a trial of the OX40 agonist ivuxolimab. These receptors were obtained from an adult with an advanced solid tumor such as melanoma, head and neck, liver or kidney cancer.

The chain joins TRBV5-5 to TRBJ2-2, with 8 bases that match TRBD1. With V trimmed by 6 bases and J by 6 bases, 10 bases remained unmatched. Germline V gene sequence: CDR1 SGHKS, CDR2 YYEKEE (reference sequence). The CDR3 is made up of 15 amino acids. The CDR3 reads CASTPGQGGSGELFF. CDR3 coding DNA: TGTGCCAGCACCCCTGGACAGGGTGGGTCCGGGGAGCTGTTTTTT.

V gene TRBV4-3 combines with J gene TRBJ2-1, with TRBD1 identical over 10 bases. This CDR3 spans 15 amino acids. The V gene end was trimmed by 1 base and the J gene end by 9 bases; junction bases not matched to a gene: 6. Germline CDR1 is LGHNA and CDR2 is YSLEER. This chain's CDR3 is CASSQAGTGDGEQFF. The CDR3 DNA is TGCGCCAGCAGCCAAGCCGGGACAGGGGACGGTGAGCAGTTCTTC.

V gene TRBV4-1 combines with J gene TRBJ2-7, with a possible D match to TRBD2 (6 bases). V was cut by 1 base and J by 0 bases, with 13 bases left in between. The CDR3 is made up of 16 amino acids. CDR1 and CDR2 from the germline V gene are MGHRA and YSYEKL. The DNA of the CDR3 is TGCGCCAGCAGCCAAGGGCCGGGGAGGAGCTCCTACGAGCAGTACTTC. It codes for CASSQGPGRSSYEQYF.

This clone was seen just once. The rearrangement links TRBV9 to TRBJ1-1; D gene unclear. The CDR3 totals 14 residues. CDR1 is SGDLS and CDR2 is YYNGEE in the germline V gene. V lost 1 base, J lost 0 bases, and 7 bases lay in between. The CDR3 nucleotides are TGTGCCAGCAGCGTAAGGGAGATGAACACTGAAGCTTTCTTT. Its translation is CASSVREMNTEAFF.

The genes are TRBV6-5 and TRBJ2-2; a possible D gene is TRBD2 (5 bases). Trimming shortened V by 6 bases and J by 12 bases, and 14 bases separated the two germline ends. CDR3 length: 12 residues. The germline V gene has CDR1 MNHEY and CDR2 SVGAGI. CDR3 in DNA: TGTGCCAGCAGCAAATTAGGAGGACAGCTGTTTTTT. Protein product: CASSKLGGQLFF.

The rearrangement joins TRBV19 to TRBJ2-7; TRBD1 or TRBD2 may be the D gene (5 bases each). V lost 7 bases, J lost 2 bases, and 18 bases lay in between. The CDR3 contains 15 residues. CDR1 and CDR2 from the germline V gene are LNHDA and SQIVND (reference sequence). CDR3 residues: CASTDSGTVPYEQYF. The CDR3 nucleotides are TGTGCCAGTACCGATTCCGGGACGGTCCCCTACGAGCAGTACTTC.

The V gene is TRBV19, the J gene TRBJ1-5, with TRBD1 matching 9 bases. The CDR3 loop spans 16 amino acids. V trimming: 5 bases; J trimming: 4 bases; junction bases outside the gene matches: 9. CDR1 is LNHDA and CDR2 is SQIVND in the germline V gene (reference sequence). CDR3 DNA: TGTGCCAGTAGTCTTGGTGAGACAGGGGGAAATCAGCCCCAGCATTTT. Translated: CASSLGETGGNQPQHF. Based on the CDR3 plus reference TRBV19 and TRBJ1-5, the full variable domain is DGGITQSPKYLFRKEGQNVTLSCEQNLNHDAMYWYRQDPGQGLRLIYYSQIVNDFQKGDIAEGYSVSREKKESFPLTVTSAQKNPTAFYLCASSLGETGGNQPQHFGDGTRLSIL.

The gene calls are TRBV5-6 and TRBJ1-1; D not resolved. The CDR3 is made up of 12 amino acids. Germline CDR1 reads SGHDT; CDR2 reads YYEEEE. With 2 bases removed from V and 6 bases from J, the gap between germline ends came to 8 bases. CDR3 amino acids: CASSFGVAEAFF. Written as DNA, the CDR3 is TGTGCCAGCAGCTTTGGGGTGGCTGAAGCTTTCTTT.

The chain links TRBV5-6 to TRBJ2-7; 7 positions match TRBD1. The germline gives CDR1 SGHDT, CDR2 YYEEEE. Germline trimming cut 4 bases from V and 3 bases from J; bases unmatched to any gene: 7. The CDR3 is 14 amino acids. The CDR3 nucleotides are TGTGCCAGCAGCGGCCGGACAGGTTACTACGAGCAGTACTTC. The encoded protein is CASSGRTGYYEQYF.

This chain joins TRBV2 and TRBJ1-3, with 7 bases fitting TRBD1. This CDR3 has 14 amino acids. Germline V gene lookup returns CDR1 SNHLY and CDR2 FYNNEI. Trimming cost V 4 bases and J 0 bases; bases outside gene matches: 0. The CDR3 loop reads CASSGTGSGNTIYF. The CDR3 region has the DNA TGTGCCAGCAGTGGGACAGGCTCTGGAAACACCATATATTTT.

V and J are TRBV7-9 and TRBJ2-5, with 11 nucleotides matching TRBD2. The CDR3 spans 15 residues. Germline values: CDR1 SEHNR, CDR2 FQNEAQ (reference sequence). The V gene end was trimmed by 2 bases and the J gene end by 2 bases; junction bases not matched to a gene: 1. The CDR3 nucleotides read TGTGCCAGCAGCTTAACTAGCGGGAGTCAAGAGACCCAGTACTTC. Its translation is CASSLTSGSQETQYF.

CDR3 in amino acids: CASSLHGAGENEQFF. CDR3 bases: TGTGCCAGCAGCTTACACGGGGCGGGAGAGAATGAGCAGTTCTTC. This rearrangement joins TRBV11-3 to TRBJ2-1, with 7 bases fitting TRBD2. The CDR3 sequence is 15 residues long. The V gene's germline CDR1 is SGHNT and CDR2 YENEEA. Losses at the gene ends were 2 bases for V and 7 bases for J; bases not matched to a gene: 8.

The rearrangement links TRBV6-6 to TRBJ1-5; the match to TRBD1 covers 7 bases. Trimming at V came to 6 bases and at J to 3 bases, leaving 5 bases not matched to a gene. This CDR3 spans 14 amino acids. The germline V gene has CDR1 MNHNY and CDR2 SVGAGI (reference sequence). The CDR3 loop is CASSSGQHNQPQHF. The CDR3 DNA reads as TGTGCCAGCAGCTCGGGACAGCACAATCAGCCCCAGCATTTT.

The V call is TRBV5-6, the J call TRBJ2-5; D is unclear. From germline, CDR1 is SGHDT and CDR2 YYEEEE. V dropped 4 bases and J dropped 5 bases, with 9 bases sitting between them. The length of the CDR3 is 12 residues. The CDR3 DNA is TGTGCCAGCAGCCGGAGCTGGGAGACCCAGTACTTC. Amino acids: CASSRSWETQYF.

This chain links TRBV9 with TRBJ1-1; TRBD1 is a possible D gene (6 bases). The length of the CDR3 is 15 residues. With 3 bases removed from V and 0 bases from J, the gap between germline ends came to 12 bases. Germline loops: CDR1 SGDLS, CDR2 YYNGEE. The CDR3 loop is CASSASQGMNTEAFF. The CDR3 region has the DNA TGTGCCAGCAGCGCATCCCAGGGGATGAACACTGAAGCTTTCTTT.

The chain couples TRBV7-2 to TRBJ2-7; D gene uncertain. Germline V lookup: CDR1 SGHTA, CDR2 FQGNSA. The length of the CDR3 is 13 residues. Trimming took 1 base from V and 2 from J, leaving 6 bases between them. CDR3 sequence: CASSLGVTYEQYF. The CDR3 DNA sequence: TGTGCCAGCAGCTTAGGGGTGACCTACGAGCAGTACTTC.

V gene TRBV19 combines with J gene TRBJ2-7; TRBD1 matches 9 bases. The CDR3 runs 14 residues. Germline values: CDR1 LNHDA, CDR2 SQIVND (reference sequence). V trimming: 4 bases; J trimming: 3 bases; junction bases outside the gene matches: 4. CDR3 bases: TGTGCCAGTAGTAGACAGGGGGGGGACTACGAGCAGTACTTC. As protein: CASSRQGGDYEQYF.

The V call is TRBV1, the J call TRBJ1-4; the D call of TRBD1 is as the table states it, not checked on the DNA. TRBV1 is marked as a pseudogene. This CDR3 contains 23 residues. The CDR3 DNA follows: TGCACCAGCGGCCAAGTTGGACAGATTCCCTCCCACACTCCTTCGACACAAAATGAAAAACTGTTTTTT. Its translation is CTSGQVGQIPSHTPSTQNEKLFF.

This clone has just one count. The chain joins TRBV6-1 to TRBJ1-1, with D unresolved. With 2 bases removed from V and 0 bases from J, the gap between germline ends came to 16 bases. The CDR3 sequence is 17 residues long. Germline V gene sequence: CDR1 MNHNS, CDR2 SASEGT. The CDR3 DNA reads as TGTGCCAGCAGTGAAAGACATGGTGGGATCATGAACACTGAAGCTTTCTTT. It codes for CASSERHGGIMNTEAFF.

This clone came up a few times. V usage is TRBV28 and J usage is TRBJ1-1; 8 nucleotides match TRBD1. Trimming at V came to 6 bases and at J to 11 bases, leaving 17 bases not matched to a gene. This CDR3 contains 15 residues. Germline CDR1 reads MDHEN; CDR2 reads SYDVKM. The CDR3 here is CASRTGDRPTQRAFF. CDR3 coding DNA: TGTGCCAGCAGGACCGGGGACAGGCCGACCCAAAGGGCTTTCTTT.